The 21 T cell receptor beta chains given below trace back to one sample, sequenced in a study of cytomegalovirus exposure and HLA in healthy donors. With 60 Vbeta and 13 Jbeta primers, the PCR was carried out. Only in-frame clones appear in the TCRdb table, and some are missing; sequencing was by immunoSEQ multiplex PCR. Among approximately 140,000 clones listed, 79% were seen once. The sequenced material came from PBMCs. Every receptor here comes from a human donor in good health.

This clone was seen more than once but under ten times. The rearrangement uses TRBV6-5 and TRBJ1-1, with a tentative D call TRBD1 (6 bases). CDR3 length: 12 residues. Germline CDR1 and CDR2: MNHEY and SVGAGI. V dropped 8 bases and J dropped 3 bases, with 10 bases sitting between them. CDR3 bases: TGTGCCAGCTATACAGGGTACACTGAAGCTTTCTTT. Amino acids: CASYTGYTEAFF.

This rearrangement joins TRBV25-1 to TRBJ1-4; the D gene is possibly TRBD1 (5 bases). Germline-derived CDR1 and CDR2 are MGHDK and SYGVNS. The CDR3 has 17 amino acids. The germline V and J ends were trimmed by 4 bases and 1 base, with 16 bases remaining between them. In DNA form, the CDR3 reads TGTGCCAGCAGTGGGTTCAGGGTCTCTGTAACTAATGAAAAACTGTTTTTT. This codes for CASSGFRVSVTNEKLFF.

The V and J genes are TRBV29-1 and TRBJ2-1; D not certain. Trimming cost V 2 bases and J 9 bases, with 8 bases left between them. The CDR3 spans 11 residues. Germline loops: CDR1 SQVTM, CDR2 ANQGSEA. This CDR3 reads CSVEPTSEQFF. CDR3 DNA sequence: TGCAGCGTTGAACCGACAAGTGAGCAGTTCTTC.

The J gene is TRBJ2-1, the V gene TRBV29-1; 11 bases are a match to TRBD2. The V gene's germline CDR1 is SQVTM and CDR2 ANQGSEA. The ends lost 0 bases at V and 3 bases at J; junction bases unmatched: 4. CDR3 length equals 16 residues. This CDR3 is CSVEDRTSGSYNEQFF. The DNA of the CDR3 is TGCAGCGTTGAAGACCGCACTAGCGGGAGCTACAATGAGCAGTTCTTC.

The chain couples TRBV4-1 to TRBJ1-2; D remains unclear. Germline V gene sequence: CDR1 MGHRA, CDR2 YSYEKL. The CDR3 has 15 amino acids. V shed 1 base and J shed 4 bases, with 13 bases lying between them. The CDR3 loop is CASSQVRGEIYGYTF. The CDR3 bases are TGCGCCAGCAGCCAAGTGAGAGGTGAAATCTATGGCTACACCTTC.

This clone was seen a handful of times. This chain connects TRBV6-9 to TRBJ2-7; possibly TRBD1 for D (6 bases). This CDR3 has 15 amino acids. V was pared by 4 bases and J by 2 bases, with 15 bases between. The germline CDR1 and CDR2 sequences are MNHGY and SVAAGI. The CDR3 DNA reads TGTGCCAGCAGTTTAGGGGGTCGACCACCCTACGAGCAGTACTTC. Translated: CASSLGGRPPYEQYF.

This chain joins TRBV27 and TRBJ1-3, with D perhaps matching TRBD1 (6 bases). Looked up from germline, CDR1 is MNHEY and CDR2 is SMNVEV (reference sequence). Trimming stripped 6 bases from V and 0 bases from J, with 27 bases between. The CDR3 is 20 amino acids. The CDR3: CASSQLDRPFSFDSGNTIYF. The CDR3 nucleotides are TGTGCCAGCAGCCAACTAGACAGGCCTTTTTCTTTCGACTCTGGAAACACCATATATTTT.

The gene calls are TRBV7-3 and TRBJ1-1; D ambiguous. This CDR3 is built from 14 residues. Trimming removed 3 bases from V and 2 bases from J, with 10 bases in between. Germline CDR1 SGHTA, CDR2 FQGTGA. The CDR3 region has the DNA TGTGCCAGCAGCTTGCGACCGGGAAACACTGAAGCTTTCTTT. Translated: CASSLRPGNTEAFF.

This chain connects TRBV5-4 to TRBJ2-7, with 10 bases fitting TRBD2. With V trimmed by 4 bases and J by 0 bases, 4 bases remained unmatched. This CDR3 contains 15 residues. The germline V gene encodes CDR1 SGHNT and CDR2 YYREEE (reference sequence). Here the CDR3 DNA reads TGTGCCAGCAGCATCACTAGCGGGAACTCCTACGAGCAGTACTTC. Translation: CASSITSGNSYEQYF.

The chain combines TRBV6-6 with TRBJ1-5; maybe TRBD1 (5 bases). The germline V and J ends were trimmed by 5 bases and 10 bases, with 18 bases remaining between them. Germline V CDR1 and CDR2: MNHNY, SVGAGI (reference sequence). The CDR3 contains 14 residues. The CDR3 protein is CASSPPGPRGPQHF. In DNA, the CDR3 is TGTGCCAGCAGTCCCCCCGGCCCGCGGGGCCCCCAGCATTTT.

In DNA form, the CDR3 reads TGTGCCAGCAGCCGGAGACTAGCGGGGGACGGGGAGCTGTTTTTT. As protein: CASSRRLAGDGELFF. The chain combines TRBV5-6 with TRBJ2-2; 12 bases agree with TRBD2. Germline V gives CDR1 SGHDT, CDR2 YYEEEE. The CDR3 has 15 residues. With 4 bases clipped from V and 7 bases from J, the junction kept 5 bases outside the gene matches. Based on the CDR3 plus reference TRBV5-6 and TRBJ2-2, the full variable domain is DAGVTQSPTHLIKTRGQQVTLRCSPKSGHDTVSWYQQALGQGPQFIFQYYEEEERQRGNFPDRFSGHQFPNYSSELNVNALLLGDSALYLCASSRRLAGDGELFFGEGSRLTVL.

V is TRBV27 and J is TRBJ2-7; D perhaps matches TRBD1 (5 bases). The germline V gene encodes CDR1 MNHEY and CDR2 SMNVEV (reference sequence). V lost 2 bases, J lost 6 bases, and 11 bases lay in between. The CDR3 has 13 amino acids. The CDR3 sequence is CASSLKGMGEQYF. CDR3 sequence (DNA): TGTGCCAGCAGTTTAAAGGGGATGGGCGAGCAGTACTTC.

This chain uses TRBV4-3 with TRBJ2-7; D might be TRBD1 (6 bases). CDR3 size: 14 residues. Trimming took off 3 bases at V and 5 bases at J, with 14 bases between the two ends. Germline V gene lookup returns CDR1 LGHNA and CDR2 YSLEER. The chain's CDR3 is CASSQAAWGHEQYF. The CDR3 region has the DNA TGCGCCAGCAGCCAGGCGGCATGGGGGCACGAGCAGTACTTC.

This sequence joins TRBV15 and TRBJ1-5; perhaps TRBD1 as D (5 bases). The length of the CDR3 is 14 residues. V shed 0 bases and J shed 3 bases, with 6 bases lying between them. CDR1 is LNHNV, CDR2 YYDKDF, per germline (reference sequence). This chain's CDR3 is CATSRDRDNQPQHF. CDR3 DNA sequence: TGTGCCACCAGCAGAGACAGGGACAATCAGCCCCAGCATTTT.

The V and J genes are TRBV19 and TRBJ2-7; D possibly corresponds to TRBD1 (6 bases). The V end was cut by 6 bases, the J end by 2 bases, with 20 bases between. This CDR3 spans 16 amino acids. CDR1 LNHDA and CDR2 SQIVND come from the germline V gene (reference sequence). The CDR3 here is CASSRGYRSTPYEQYF. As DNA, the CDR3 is TGTGCCAGTAGCAGGGGTTACCGTTCAACGCCCTACGAGCAGTACTTC. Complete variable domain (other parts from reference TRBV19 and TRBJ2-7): DGGITQSPKYLFRKEGQNVTLSCEQNLNHDAMYWYRQDPGQGLRLIYYSQIVNDFQKGDIAEGYSVSREKKESFPLTVTSAQKNPTAFYLCASSRGYRSTPYEQYFGPGTRLTVT.

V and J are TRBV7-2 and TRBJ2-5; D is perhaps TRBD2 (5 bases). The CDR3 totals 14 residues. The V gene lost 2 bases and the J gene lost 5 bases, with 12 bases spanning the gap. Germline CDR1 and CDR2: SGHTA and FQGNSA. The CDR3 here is CASSLMAGGETQYF. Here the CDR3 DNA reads TGTGCCAGCAGCTTAATGGCCGGCGGGGAGACCCAGTACTTC.

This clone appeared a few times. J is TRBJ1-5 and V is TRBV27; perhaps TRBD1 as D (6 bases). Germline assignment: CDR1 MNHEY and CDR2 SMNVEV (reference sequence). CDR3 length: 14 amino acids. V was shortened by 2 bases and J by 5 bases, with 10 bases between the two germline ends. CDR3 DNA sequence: TGTGCCAGCAGTTTAGGGGGCGAAGATCAGCCCCAGCATTTT. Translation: CASSLGGEDQPQHF.

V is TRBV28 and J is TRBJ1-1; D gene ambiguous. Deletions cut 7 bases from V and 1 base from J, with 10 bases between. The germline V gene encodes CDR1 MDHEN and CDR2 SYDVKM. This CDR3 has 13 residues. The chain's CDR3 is CASNLDWNTEAFF. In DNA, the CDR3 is TGTGCCAGCAACCTTGACTGGAACACTGAAGCTTTCTTT. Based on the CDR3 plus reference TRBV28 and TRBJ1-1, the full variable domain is DVKVTQSSRYLVKRTGEKVFLECVQDMDHENMFWYRQDPGLGLRLIYFSYDVKMKEKGDIPEGYSVSREKKERFSLILESASTNQTSMYLCASNLDWNTEAFFGQGTRLTVV.

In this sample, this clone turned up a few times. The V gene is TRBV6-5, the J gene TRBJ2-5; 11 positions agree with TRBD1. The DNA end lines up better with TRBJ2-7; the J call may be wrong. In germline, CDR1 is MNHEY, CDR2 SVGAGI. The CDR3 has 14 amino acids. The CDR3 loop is CASSRDRGAYEQYF. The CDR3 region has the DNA TGTGCCAGCAGTCGGGACAGGGGGGCCTACGAGCAGTACTTC.

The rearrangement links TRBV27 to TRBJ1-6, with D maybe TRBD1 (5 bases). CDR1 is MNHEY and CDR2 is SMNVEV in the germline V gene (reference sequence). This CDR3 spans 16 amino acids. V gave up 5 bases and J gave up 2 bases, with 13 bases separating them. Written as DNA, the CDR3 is TGTGCCAGCAGTCCGACAGAGACCGCCTATAATTCACCCCTCCACTTT. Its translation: CASSPTETAYNSPLHF.

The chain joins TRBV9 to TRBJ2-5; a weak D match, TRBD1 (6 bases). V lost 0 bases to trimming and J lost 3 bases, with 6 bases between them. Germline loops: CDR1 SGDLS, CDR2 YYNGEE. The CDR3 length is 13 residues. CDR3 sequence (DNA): TGTGCCAGCAGCGTAGGGACAGAAGAGACCCAGTACTTC. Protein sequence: CASSVGTEETQYF.